The sample holds many counts of the clone carrying this TCR beta chain. No treatment of any kind had been given to any patient before thyroid surgery. This specimen belongs to a study of metastatic and nonmetastatic thyroid tumors. The CDR3 runs 15 residues. The V segment lost 3 bases and the J segment 2 bases; nucleotides outside the gene matches: 8. CDR1 is SQVTM, CDR2 ANQGSEA, per germline. With MiXCR, TCRdb reprocessed the PCR reads. The data show about 40,000 clones, approximately 20% seen once. The chain couples TRBV29-1 to TRBJ2-3, with 7 bases fitting TRBD1. The sample was tumor tissue. This TCR was sampled from a female donor with papillary thyroid cancer or a benign thyroid nodule (not recorded which). Some clones in this sample may be carry-over from other donors' samples. CDR3 region: CSVDGSGGDTDTQYF. For the CDR3, the DNA is TGCAGCGTTGACGGTTCAGGGGGAGACACAGATACGCAGTATTTT.